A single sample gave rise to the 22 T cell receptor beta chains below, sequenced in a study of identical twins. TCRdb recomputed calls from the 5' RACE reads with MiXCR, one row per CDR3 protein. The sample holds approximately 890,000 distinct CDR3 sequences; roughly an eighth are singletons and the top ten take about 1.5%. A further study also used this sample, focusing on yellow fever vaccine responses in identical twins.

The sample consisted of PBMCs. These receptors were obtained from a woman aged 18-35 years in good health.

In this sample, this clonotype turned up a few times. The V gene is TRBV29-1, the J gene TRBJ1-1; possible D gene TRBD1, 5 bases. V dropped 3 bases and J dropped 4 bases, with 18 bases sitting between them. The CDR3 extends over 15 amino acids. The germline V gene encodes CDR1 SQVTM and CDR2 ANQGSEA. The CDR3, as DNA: TGCAGCGTTGAGGGGGTCCGGGAGCGAGTCACTGAAGCTTTCTTT. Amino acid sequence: CSVEGVRERVTEAFF.

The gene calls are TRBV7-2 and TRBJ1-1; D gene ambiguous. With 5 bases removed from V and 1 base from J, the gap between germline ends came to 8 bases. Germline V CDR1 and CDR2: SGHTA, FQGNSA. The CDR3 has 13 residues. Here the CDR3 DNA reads TGTGCCAGCAGCGCGGGGAAGAACACTGAAGCTTTCTTT. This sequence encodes CASSAGKNTEAFF.

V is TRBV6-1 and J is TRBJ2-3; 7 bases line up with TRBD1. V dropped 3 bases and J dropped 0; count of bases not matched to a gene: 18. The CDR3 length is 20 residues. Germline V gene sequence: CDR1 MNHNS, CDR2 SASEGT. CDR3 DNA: TGTGCCAGCAGTGATAATCGGGAACAGGGGTTCCCTGTTAGCACAGATACGCAGTATTTT. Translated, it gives CASSDNREQGFPVSTDTQYF.

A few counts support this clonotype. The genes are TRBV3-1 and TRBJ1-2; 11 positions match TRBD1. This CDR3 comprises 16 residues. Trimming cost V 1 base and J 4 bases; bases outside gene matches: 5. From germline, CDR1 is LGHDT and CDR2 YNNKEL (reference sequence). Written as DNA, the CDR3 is TGTGCCAGCAGCCAAGGGACAGGGGGCAAGGGCTATGGCTACACCTTC. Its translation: CASSQGTGGKGYGYTF.

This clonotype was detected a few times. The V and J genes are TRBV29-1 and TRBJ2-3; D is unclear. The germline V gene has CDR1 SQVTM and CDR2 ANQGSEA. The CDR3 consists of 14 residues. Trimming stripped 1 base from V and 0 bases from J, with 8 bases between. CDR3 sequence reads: CSVEGVPSTDTQYF. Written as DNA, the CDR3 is TGCAGCGTTGAAGGGGTTCCTAGCACAGATACGCAGTATTTT.

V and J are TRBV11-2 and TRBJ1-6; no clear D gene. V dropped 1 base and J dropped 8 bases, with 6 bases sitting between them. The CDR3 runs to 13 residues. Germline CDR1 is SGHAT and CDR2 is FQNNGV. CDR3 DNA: TGTGCCAGCAGCTTAGGGTTCGATTCACCCCTCCACTTT. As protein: CASSLGFDSPLHF.

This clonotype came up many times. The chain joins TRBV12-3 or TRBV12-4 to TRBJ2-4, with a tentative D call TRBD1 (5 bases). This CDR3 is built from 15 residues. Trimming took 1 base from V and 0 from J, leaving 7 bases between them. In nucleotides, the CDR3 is TGTGCCAGCAGTTTAGGGCAGGGAGCCAAAAACATTCAGTACTTC. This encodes CASSLGQGAKNIQYF.

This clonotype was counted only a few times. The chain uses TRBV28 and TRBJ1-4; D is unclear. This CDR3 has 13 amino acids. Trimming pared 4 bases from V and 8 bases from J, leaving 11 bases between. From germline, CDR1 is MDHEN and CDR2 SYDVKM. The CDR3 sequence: CASSYRIGEKLFF. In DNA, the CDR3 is TGTGCCAGCAGTTATCGTATTGGAGAAAAACTGTTTTTT.

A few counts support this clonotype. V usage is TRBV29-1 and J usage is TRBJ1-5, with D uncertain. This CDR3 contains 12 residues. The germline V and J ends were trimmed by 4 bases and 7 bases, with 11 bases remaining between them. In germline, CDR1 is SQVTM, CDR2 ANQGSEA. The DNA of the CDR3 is TGCAGCGTTGGGGGTGAGCGACAGCCCCAGCATTTT. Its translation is CSVGGERQPQHF.

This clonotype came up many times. CDR3 sequence reads: CASSQVIAGDEQFF. The CDR3 region has the DNA TGTGCCAGCAGCCAAGTTATAGCGGGAGATGAGCAGTTCTTC. This chain joins TRBV3-1 and TRBJ2-1; 9 bases align to TRBD2. Germline lookup yields CDR1 LGHDT and CDR2 YNNKEL (reference sequence). With 1 base clipped from V and 8 bases from J, the junction kept 3 bases outside the gene matches. The CDR3 runs to 14 residues.

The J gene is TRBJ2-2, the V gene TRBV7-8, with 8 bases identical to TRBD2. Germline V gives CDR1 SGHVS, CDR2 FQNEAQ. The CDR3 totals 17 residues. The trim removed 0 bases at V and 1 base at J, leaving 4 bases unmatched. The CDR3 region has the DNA TGTGCCAGCAGCTTAGCGCCGGCGGGAGGGAACACCGGGGAGCTGTTTTTT. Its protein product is CASSLAPAGGNTGELFF.

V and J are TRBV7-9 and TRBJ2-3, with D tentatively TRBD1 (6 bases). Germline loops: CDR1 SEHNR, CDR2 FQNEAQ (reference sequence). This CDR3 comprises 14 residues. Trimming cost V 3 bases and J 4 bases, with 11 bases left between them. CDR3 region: CASSFSTGSDTQYF. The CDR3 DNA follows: TGTGCCAGCAGCTTTTCCACAGGGTCAGATACGCAGTATTTT.

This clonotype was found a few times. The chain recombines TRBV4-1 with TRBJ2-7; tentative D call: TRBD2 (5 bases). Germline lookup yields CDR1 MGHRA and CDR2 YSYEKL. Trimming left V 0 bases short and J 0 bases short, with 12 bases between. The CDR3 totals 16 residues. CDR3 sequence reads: CASSQEGRGFSYEQYF. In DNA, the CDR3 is TGCGCCAGCAGCCAAGAGGGGAGAGGGTTCTCCTACGAGCAGTACTTC.

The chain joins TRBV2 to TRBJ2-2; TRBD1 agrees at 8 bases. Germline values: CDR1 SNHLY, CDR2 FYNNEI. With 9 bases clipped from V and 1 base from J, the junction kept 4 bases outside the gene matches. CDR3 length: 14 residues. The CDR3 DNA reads TGTGCCAGTGACGGACAGGGGAACACCGGGGAGCTGTTTTTT. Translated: CASDGQGNTGELFF.

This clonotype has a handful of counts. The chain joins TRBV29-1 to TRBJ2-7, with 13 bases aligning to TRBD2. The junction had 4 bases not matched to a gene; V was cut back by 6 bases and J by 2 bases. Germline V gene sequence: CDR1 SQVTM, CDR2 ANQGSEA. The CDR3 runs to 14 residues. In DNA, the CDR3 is TGCAGCGTCGGACTAGCGGGAGCGCCCTACGAGCAGTACTTC. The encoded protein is CSVGLAGAPYEQYF.

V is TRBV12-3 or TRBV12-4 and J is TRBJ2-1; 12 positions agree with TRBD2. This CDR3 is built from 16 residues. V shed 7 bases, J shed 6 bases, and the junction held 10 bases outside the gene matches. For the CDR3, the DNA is TGTGCCAGCAATACGGGACTAGCGGGCGGTGGCAATGAGCAGTTCTTC. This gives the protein CASNTGLAGGGNEQFF.

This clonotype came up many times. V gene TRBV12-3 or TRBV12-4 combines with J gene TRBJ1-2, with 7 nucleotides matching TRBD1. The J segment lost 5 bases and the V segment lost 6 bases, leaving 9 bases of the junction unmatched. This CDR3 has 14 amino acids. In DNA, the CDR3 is TGTGCCAGCAGCCCGGACAGGATTAGGTATGGCTACACCTTC. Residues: CASSPDRIRYGYTF.

The CDR3 region is CASSLGRTSSFFNEQFF. The CDR3 DNA reads TGTGCCAGCAGCTTAGGGCGAACTAGCAGCTTTTTCAATGAGCAGTTCTTC. V gene TRBV7-8 combines with J gene TRBJ2-1; tentative D call: TRBD2 (6 bases). The germline gives CDR1 SGHVS, CDR2 FQNEAQ. The CDR3 totals 17 residues. The ends were cut back, 1 base at V and 6 bases at J, with 19 bases in the middle.

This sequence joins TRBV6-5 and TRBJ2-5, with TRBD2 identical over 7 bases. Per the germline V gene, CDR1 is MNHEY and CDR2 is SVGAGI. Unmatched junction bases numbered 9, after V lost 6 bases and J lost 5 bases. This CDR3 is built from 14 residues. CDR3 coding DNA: TGTGCCAGCAGGTTAGCGGGTTTGGAGGAGACCCAGTACTTC. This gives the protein CASRLAGLEETQYF.

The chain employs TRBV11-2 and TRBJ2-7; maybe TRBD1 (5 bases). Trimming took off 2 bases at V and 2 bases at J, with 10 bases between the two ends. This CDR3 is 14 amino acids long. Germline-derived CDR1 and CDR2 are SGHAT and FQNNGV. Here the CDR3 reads CASSLWGPAYEQYF. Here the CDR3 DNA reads TGTGCCAGCAGCTTATGGGGCCCCGCCTACGAGCAGTACTTC.

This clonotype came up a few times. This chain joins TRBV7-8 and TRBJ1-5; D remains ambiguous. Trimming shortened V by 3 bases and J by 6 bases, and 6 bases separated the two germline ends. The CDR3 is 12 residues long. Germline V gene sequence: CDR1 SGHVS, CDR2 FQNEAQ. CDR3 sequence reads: CASSFSSQPQHF. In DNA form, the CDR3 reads TGTGCCAGCAGCTTTTCCTCTCAGCCCCAGCATTTT. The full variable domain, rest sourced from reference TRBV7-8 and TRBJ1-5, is GAGVSQSPRYKVAKRGQDVALRCDPISGHVSLFWYQQALGQGPEFLTYFQNEAQLDKSGLPSDRFFAERPEGSVSTLKIQRTQQEDSAVYLCASSFSSQPQHFGDGTRLSIL.

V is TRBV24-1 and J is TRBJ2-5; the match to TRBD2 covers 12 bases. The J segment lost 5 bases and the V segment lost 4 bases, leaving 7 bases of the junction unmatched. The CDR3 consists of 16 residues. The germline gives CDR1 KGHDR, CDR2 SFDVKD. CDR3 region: CATSDRGLAGVETQYF. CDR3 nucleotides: TGTGCCACCAGTGACCGGGGACTAGCGGGCGTGGAGACCCAGTACTTC.